The source of this T cell receptor beta chain is a study of T-cell reconstitution after alpha-beta-depleted transplantation in children (dated by TCRdb to 2016 to 2017). Study-wide context: Using TCR repertoire profiling, the study followed T-cell immune reconstitution in a quantitative way in children after TCRalphabeta/CD19-depleted allogeneic hematopoietic cell transplantation. The research as a whole found: The apparently early alphabetaT-cell count recovery about two months after transplant was reportedly dependent on only several hundred rapidly expanded clones derived from non-depleted graft cells. In some patients, the high TCRbeta diversity seen at day 60 was put down to recipient T cells and intrathymic progenitors that had survived conditioning. Over the following months the frequencies of hyperexpanded clones went down, and after one year T-cell counts and TCRbeta diversity were mostly credited to newly produced T cells.

CDR1 SQVTM and CDR2 ANQGSEA are derived from the germline V gene. The CDR3 runs 15 amino acids, cysteine and phenylalanine included. The only DNA kept is the CDR3, 45 bases in frame from the first base. Trimming removed 1 base from V and 5 bases from J, leaving 15 bases between the germline ends. The library relied on PCR. The sample was run on an Illumina HiSeq 2500. TCR library preparation used molecular barcoding, with unique molecular identifiers applied to normalize quantification of the TCRbeta repertoire. TCRdb took the public reads, trimmed them with fastp at Q25, ran MiXCR for clone calling and kept in-frame beta chains. Rows are unified per CDR3 protein, each entry keeping the most common DNA and genes. This sample lists about 980,000 distinct CDR3 sequences; around 30% were detected once. The ten largest clones represent 25% to 35% of the sample. This clonotype has only a few counts. Which antigen it targets is not known. Base quality data are lacking; no much larger clone is found one base away.

The treatment or condition label, as the study defines it: allogeneic hematopoietic cell transplantation with graft depleted of TCRalphabeta T cells and CD19 B cells. Transplant recipients were children who received TCRalphabeta/CD19-depleted allogeneic hematopoietic cell grafts. The sequence was collected from a boy younger than two who had a stem cell transplant for SCID, so the T cells may come from the graft donor. The sequencing here drew on PBMCs, mostly from graft donor cells, taken 360 days after TCRalphabeta/CD19-depleted stem cell transplant. This receptor chain uses TRBV29-1 and TRBJ2-1; the D gene is possibly TRBD2, with 7 bases matching. In nucleotide form, the sequence is TGCAGCGTTGAAGTAATAGGGGGGGCCCACAATGAGCAGTTCTTC. This gives the protein CSVEVIGGAHNEQFF.